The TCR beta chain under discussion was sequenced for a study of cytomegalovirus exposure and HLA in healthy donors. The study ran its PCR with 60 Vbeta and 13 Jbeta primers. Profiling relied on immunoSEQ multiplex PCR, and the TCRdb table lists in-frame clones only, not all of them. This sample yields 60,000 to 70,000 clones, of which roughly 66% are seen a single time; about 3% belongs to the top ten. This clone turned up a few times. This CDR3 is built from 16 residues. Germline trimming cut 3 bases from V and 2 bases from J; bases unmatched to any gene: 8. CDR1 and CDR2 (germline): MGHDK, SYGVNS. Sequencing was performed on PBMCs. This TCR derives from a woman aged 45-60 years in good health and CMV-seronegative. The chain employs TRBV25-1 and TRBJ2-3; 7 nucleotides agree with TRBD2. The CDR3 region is CASSDRREQNTDTQYF. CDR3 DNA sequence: TGTGCCAGCAGTGACCGGCGGGAGCAGAACACAGATACGCAGTATTTT. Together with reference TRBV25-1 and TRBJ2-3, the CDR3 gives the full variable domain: EADIYQTPRYLVIGTGKKITLECSQTMGHDKMYWYQQDPGMELHLIHYSYGVNSTEKGDLSSESTVSRIRTEHFPLTLESARPSHTSQYLCASSDRREQNTDTQYFGPGTRLTVL.